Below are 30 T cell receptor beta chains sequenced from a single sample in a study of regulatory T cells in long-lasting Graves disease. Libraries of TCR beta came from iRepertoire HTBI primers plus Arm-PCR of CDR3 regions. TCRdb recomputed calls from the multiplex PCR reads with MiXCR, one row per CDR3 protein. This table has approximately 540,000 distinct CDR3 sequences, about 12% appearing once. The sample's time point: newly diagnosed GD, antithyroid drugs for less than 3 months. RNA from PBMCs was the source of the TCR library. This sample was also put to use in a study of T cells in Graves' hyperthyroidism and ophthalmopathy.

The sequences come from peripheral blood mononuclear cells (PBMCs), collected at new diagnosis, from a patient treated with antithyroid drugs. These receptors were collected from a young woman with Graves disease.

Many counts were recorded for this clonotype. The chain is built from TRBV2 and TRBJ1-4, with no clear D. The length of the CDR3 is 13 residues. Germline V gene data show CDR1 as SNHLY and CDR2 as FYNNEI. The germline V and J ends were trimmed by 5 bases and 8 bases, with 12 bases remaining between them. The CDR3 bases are TGTGCCAGCAGTCTACTACCGGGGGAAAAACTGTTTTTT. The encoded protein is CASSLLPGEKLFF. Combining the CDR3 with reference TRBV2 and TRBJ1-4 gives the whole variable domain EPEVTQTPSHQVTQMGQEVILRCVPISNHLYFYWYRQILGQKVEFLVSFYNNEISEKSEIFDDQFSVERPDGSNFTLKIRSTKLEDSAMYFCASSLLPGEKLFFGSGTQLSVL.

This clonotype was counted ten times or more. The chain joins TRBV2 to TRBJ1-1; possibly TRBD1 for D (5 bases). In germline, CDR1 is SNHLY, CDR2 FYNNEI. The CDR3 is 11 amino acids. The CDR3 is CSQSGGTEAFF. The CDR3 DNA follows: TGTTCCCAGTCCGGGGGGACTGAAGCTTTCTTT.

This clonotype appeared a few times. The CDR3 loop reads CSAEISGTRPEQYF. The CDR3 coding sequence is TGCAGTGCTGAGATCAGCGGGACACGACCCGAGCAGTACTTC. The V and J genes are TRBV20-1 and TRBJ2-7, with D possibly TRBD2 on 7 matching bases. Germline CDR1 DFQATT, CDR2 SNEGSKA (reference sequence). There are 14 residues in the CDR3. V gave up 5 bases and J gave up 6 bases, with 20 bases separating them.

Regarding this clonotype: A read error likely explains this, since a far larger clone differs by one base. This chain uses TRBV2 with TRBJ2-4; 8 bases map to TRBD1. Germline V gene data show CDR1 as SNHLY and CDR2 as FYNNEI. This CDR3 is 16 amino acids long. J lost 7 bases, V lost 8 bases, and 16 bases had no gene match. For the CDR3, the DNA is TGTGCCAGCGGCTTAGACCCCGGACAGGGAGGTAACATTCAGTACTTC. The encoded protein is CASGLDPGQGGNIQYF.

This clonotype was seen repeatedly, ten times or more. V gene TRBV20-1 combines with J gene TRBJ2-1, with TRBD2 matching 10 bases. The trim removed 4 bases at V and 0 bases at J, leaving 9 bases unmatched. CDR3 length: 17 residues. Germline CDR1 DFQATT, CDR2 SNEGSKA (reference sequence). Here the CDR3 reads CSATSWTSGDSYNEQFF. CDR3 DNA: TGCAGTGCTACATCCTGGACTAGCGGAGACTCCTACAATGAGCAGTTCTTC.

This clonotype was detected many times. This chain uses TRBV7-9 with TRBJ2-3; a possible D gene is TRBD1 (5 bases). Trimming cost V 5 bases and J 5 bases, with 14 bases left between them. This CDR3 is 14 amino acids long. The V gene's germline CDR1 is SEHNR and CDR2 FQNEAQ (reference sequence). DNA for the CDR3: TGTGCCAGCAGCCCACCGTTAAGGGGAGATACGCAGTATTTT. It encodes CASSPPLRGDTQYF.

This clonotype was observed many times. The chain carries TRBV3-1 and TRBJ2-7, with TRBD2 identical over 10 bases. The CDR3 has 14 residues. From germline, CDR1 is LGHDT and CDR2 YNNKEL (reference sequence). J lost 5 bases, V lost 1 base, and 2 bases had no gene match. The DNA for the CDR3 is TGTGCCAGCAGCCAAGGAGCGGGAGGGGACGAGCAGTACTTC. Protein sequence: CASSQGAGGDEQYF.

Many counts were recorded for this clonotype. The CDR3 DNA reads TGTGCCAGCAGTTACGAGACTAGGGCCGCTATCGAGCAGTACTTC. Translated, it gives CASSYETRAAIEQYF. The rearrangement links TRBV6-2 or TRBV6-3 to TRBJ2-7, with a weak D call TRBD2 (6 bases). Trimming took 2 bases from V and 6 from J, leaving 17 bases between them. The CDR3 has 15 residues. Looked up from germline, CDR1 is MNHEY and CDR2 is SVGEGT.

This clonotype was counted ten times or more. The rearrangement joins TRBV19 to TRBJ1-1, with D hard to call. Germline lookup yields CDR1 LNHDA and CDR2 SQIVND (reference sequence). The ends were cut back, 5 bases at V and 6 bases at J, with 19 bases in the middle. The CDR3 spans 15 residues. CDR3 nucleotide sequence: TGTGCCAGTAGTCCGTTGGCTCAAAGGGTTGCTGAAGCTTTCTTT. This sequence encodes CASSPLAQRVAEAFF.

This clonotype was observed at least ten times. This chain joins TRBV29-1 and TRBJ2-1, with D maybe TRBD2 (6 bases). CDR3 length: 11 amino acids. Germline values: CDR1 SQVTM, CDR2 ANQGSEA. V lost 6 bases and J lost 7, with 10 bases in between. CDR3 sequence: CSVLGGNEQFF. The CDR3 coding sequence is TGCAGCGTCCTTGGGGGGAATGAGCAGTTCTTC.

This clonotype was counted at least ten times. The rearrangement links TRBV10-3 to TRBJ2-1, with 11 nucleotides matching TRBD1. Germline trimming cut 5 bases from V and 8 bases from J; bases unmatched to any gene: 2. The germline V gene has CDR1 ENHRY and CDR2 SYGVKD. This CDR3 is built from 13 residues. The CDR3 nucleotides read TGTGCCATCAGTCGGGGACAGGGGGATGAGCAGTTCTTC. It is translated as CAISRGQGDEQFF.

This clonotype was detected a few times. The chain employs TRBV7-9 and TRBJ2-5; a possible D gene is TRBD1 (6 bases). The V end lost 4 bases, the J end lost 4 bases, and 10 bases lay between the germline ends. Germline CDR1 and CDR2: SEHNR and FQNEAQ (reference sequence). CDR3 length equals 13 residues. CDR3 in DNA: TGTGCCAGCAGCTCAACAGGGTCAGAGACCCAGTACTTC. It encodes CASSSTGSETQYF.

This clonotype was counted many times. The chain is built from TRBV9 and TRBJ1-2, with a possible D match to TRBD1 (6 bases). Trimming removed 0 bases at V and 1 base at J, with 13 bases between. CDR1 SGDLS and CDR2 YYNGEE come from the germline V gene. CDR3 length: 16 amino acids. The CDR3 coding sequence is TGTGCCAGCAGCGTAGCCGCACAGGGACATAACTATGGCTACACCTTC. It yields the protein CASSVAAQGHNYGYTF.

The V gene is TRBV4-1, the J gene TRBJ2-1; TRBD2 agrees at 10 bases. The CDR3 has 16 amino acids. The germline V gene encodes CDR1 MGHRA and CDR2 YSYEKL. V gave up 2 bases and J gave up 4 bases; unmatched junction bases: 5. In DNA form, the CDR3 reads TGCGCCAGCAGCCAACGGACTAGCGGTCGATACAATGAGCAGTTCTTC. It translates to CASSQRTSGRYNEQFF.

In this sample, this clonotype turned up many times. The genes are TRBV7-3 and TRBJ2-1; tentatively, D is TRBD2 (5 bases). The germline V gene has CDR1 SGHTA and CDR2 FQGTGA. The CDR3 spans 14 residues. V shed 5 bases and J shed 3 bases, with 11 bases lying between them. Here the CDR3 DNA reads TGTGCCAGCAGCCGGAGCGGATTCTACAATGAGCAGTTCTTC. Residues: CASSRSGFYNEQFF.

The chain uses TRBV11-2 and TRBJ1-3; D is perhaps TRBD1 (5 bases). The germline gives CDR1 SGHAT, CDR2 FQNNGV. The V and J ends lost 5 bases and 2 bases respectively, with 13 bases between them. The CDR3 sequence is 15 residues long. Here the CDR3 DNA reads TGTGCCAGCAGCCCCCAGGGTGGCGCTGGAAACACCATATATTTT. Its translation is CASSPQGGAGNTIYF.

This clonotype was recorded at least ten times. Here the CDR3 reads CASKGAGGSGEQFF. The CDR3, as DNA: TGTGCCAGCAAGGGGGCGGGAGGTTCGGGTGAGCAGTTCTTC. The chain employs TRBV28 and TRBJ2-1; a possible D gene is TRBD2 (8 bases). V shed 7 bases and J shed 9 bases, with 19 bases lying between them. Germline V gene data show CDR1 as MDHEN and CDR2 as SYDVKM. This CDR3 spans 14 amino acids.

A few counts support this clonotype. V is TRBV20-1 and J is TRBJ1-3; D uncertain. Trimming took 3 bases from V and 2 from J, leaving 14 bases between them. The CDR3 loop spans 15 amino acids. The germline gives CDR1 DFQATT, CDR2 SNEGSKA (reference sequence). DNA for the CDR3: TGCAGTGCTAGGGCCCCCGGCCGGGCTGGAAACACCATATATTTT. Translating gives CSARAPGRAGNTIYF.

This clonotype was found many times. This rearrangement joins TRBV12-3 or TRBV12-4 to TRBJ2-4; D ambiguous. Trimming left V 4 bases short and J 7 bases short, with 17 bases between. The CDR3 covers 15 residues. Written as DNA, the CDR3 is TGTGCCAGCAGTTCGCGCCCCCCAATCGGGAACATTCAGTACTTC. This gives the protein CASSSRPPIGNIQYF.

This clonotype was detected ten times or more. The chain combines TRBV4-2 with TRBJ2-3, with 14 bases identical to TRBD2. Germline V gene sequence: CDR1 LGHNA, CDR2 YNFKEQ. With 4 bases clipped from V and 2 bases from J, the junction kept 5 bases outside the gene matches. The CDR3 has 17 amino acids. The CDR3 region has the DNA TGTGCCAGCAGCCGGAGACTAGCGGGAGGGTTCACAGATACGCAGTATTTT. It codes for CASSRRLAGGFTDTQYF.

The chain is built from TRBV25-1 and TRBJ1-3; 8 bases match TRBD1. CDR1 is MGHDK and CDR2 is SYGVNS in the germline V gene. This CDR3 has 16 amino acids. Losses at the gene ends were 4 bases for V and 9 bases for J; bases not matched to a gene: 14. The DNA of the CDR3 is TGTGCCAGCAGTGGTCGAGGACAGGGCCGCGTACGCACCATATATTTT. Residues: CASSGRGQGRVRTIYF.

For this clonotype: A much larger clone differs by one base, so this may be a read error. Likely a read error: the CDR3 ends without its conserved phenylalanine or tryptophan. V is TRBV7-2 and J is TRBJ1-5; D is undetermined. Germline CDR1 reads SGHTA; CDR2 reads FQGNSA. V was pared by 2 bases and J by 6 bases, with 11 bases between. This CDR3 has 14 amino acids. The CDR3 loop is CASSLIGPRQPQHV. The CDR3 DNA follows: TGTGCCAGCAGCTTAATTGGTCCGCGTCAGCCCCAGCATGTT.

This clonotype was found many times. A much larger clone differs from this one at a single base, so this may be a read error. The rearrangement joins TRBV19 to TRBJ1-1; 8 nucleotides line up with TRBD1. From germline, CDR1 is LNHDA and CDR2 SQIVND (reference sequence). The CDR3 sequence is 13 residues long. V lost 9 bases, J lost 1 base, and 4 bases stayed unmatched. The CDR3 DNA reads TGTGCCAGCAGGACAGGGACGAACACTGAAGCTTTCTTT. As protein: CASRTGTNTEAFF.

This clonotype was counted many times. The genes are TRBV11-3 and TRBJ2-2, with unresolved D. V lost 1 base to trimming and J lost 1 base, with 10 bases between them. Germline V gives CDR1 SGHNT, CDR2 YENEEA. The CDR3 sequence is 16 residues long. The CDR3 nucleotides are TGTGCCAGCAGCTTAGTACCACAAGGGAACACCGGGGAGCTGTTTTTT. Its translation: CASSLVPQGNTGELFF.

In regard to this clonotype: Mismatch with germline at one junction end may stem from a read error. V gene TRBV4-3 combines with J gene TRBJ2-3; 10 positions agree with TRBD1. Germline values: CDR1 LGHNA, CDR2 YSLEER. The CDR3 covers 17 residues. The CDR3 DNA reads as TGCGCCAGCAGTCCTAATTGGGACAGGGGCATCCCAGATACGGAGTATTTT. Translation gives CASSPNWDRGIPDTEYF.

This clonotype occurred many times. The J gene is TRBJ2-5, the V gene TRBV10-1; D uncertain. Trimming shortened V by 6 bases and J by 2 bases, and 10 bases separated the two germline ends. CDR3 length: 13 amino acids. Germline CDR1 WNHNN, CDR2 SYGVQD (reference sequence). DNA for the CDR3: TGCGCCAGCAGCGGACGGTGGCAAGAGACCCAGTACTTC. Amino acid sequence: CASSGRWQETQYF.

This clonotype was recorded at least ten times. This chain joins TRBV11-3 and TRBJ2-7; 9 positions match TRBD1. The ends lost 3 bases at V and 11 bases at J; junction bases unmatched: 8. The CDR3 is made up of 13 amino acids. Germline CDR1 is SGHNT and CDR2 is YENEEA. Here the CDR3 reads CASSFYRGRMEYF. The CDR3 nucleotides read TGTGCCAGCAGCTTTTACAGGGGGCGTATGGAGTACTTC. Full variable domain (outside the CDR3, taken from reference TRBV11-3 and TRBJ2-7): EAGVVQSPRYKIIEKKQPVAFWCNPISGHNTLYWYLQNLGQGPELLIRYENEEAVDDSQLPKDRFSAERLKGVDSTLKIQPAELGDSAVYLCASSFYRGRMEYFGPGTRLTVT.

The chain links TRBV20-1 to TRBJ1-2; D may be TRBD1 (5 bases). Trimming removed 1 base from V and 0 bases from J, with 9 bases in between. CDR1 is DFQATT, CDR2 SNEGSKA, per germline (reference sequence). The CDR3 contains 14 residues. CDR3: CSARGGRANYGYTF. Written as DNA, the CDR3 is TGCAGTGCTAGAGGTGGCAGGGCTAACTATGGCTACACCTTC.

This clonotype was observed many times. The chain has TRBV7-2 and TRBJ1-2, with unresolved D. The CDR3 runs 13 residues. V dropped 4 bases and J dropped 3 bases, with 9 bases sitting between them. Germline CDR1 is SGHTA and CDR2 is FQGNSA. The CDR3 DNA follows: TGTGCCAGCAGCTATGACGTTGACTATGGCTACACCTTC. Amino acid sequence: CASSYDVDYGYTF.

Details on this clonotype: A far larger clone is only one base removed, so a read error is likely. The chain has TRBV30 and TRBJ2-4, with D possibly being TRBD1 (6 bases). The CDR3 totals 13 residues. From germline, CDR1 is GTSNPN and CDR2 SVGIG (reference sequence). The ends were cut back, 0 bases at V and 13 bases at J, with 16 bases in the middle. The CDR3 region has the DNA TGTGCCTGGAGTGTACACGGGGACAATGAGCAGTACTTC. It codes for CAWSVHGDNEQYF.